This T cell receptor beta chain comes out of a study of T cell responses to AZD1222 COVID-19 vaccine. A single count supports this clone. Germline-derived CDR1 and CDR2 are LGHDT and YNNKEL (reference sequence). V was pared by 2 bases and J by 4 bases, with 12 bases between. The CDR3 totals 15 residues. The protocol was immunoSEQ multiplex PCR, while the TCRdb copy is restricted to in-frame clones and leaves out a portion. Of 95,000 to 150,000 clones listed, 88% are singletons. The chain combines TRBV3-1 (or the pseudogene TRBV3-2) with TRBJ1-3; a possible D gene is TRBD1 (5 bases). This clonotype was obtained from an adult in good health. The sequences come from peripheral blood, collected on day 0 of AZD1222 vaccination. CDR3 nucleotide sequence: TGTGCCAGCAGCCAAATCGAGGGGAACGGAAACACCATATATTTT. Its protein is CASSQIEGNGNTIYF.